These 30 T cell receptor beta chains were sequenced from one sample in a study of vaccination effects on CD4 cells after COVID-19. Their specific antigens are unknown. Scientists isolated CD4+ T cells after a roughly ten-day culture period ended. The table came from immunoSEQ multiplex PCR; TCRdb's copy has only in-frame clones and leaves some out. The sample has about 76,000 clones, approximately 80% seen once. Sample: CD4+ T cells from PBMCs cultured without peptide, taken before COVID-19 vaccination. The receptor set was obtained from a human donor who received a COVID-19 vaccine.

In this sample, this clone turned up once. The chain has TRBV7-2 and TRBJ1-1; unclear D gene. Germline lookup yields CDR1 SGHTA and CDR2 FQGNSA. The length of the CDR3 is 11 residues. The V end was cut by 1 base, the J end by 11 bases, with 8 bases between. CDR3 DNA sequence: TGTGCCAGCAGCTTAGGATGGTCCGCTTTCTTT. It translates to CASSLGWSAFF.

This clone has a handful of counts. The rearrangement uses TRBV28 and TRBJ1-2; TRBD1 is a possible D gene (5 bases). CDR1 is MDHEN and CDR2 is SYDVKM in the germline V gene. The V end lost 1 base, the J end lost 3 bases, and 12 bases lay between the germline ends. The CDR3 is made up of 15 amino acids. The CDR3 region has the DNA TGTGCCAGCAGTTTATCTGGGGGACCCGACTATGGCTACACCTTC. This codes for CASSLSGGPDYGYTF.

The chain couples TRBV12-3 or TRBV12-4 to TRBJ1-5, with D tentatively TRBD1 (5 bases). There are 13 residues in the CDR3. V was clipped by 4 bases and J by 6 bases, with 10 bases between them. CDR3 DNA sequence: TGTGCCAGCAGTTCACGGGGGTTTCAGCCCCAGCATTTT. Translated: CASSSRGFQPQHF.

The V and J genes are TRBV28 and TRBJ1-1; tentative D call: TRBD1 (5 bases). This CDR3 comprises 11 residues. Germline values: CDR1 MDHEN, CDR2 SYDVKM. Trimming stripped 8 bases from V and 1 base from J, with 5 bases between. The CDR3 sequence is CASGGNTEAFF. In DNA, the CDR3 is TGTGCCAGCGGGGGGAACACTGAAGCTTTCTTT.

The chain joins TRBV5-6 to TRBJ1-5; 9 nucleotides match TRBD1. Germline V gene data show CDR1 as SGHDT and CDR2 as YYEEEE. The CDR3 has 15 amino acids. V shed 4 bases and J 6 bases; nucleotides not matched to a gene: 8. CDR3 nucleotide sequence: TGTGCCAGCAGCCCAATTGCGACAGGGGGTCAGCCCCAGCATTTT. It codes for CASSPIATGGQPQHF.

The chain is built from TRBV5-4 and TRBJ1-4; D is ambiguous. The V gene's germline CDR1 is SGHNT and CDR2 YYREEE (reference sequence). The CDR3 is made up of 13 amino acids. V gave up 1 base and J gave up 5 bases, with 6 bases separating them. The CDR3 is CASSLNKNEKLFF. The CDR3 nucleotides read TGTGCCAGCAGCTTGAACAAGAATGAAAAACTGTTTTTT.

The V and J genes are TRBV5-1 and TRBJ2-4; D might be TRBD1 (7 bases). CDR1 SGHRS and CDR2 YFSETQ come from the germline V gene. V was trimmed by 0 bases and J by 5 bases, leaving 12 bases between them. This CDR3 has 15 amino acids. The CDR3, as DNA: TGCGCCAGCAGCTTGGGACAGGGAGGAGAAAACATTCAGTACTTC. It yields the protein CASSLGQGGENIQYF.

This chain links TRBV12-3 or TRBV12-4 with TRBJ2-5; D unclear. Trimming removed 3 bases from V and 5 bases from J, with 7 bases in between. The length of the CDR3 is 12 residues. In DNA, the CDR3 is TGTGCCAGCAGTTTTTCGTTGGAGACCCAGTACTTC. Amino acid sequence: CASSFSLETQYF.

The chain recombines TRBV6-2 or TRBV6-3 with TRBJ2-7; D gene ambiguous. The CDR3 totals 13 residues. Trimming pared 6 bases from V and 4 bases from J, leaving 13 bases between. From germline, CDR1 is MNHEY and CDR2 SVGEGT. CDR3 sequence (DNA): TGTGCCAGCAGCCCCCGGGCCCTATACGAGCAGTACGTC. Encoded protein: CASSPRALYEQYV.

V is TRBV28 and J is TRBJ1-3; TRBD1 agrees at 8 bases. This CDR3 region has 16 residues. Losses at the gene ends were 6 bases for V and 0 bases for J; bases not matched to a gene: 7. Per germline, CDR1 MDHEN and CDR2 SYDVKM. The CDR3 coding sequence is TGTGCCAGCAGGTCGACAGGGGAAAACTCTGGAAACACCATATATTTT. Protein sequence: CASRSTGENSGNTIYF.

The rearrangement links TRBV4-3 to TRBJ2-1; D gene uncertain. Trimming left V 4 bases short and J 0 bases short, with 7 bases between. Germline V gene data show CDR1 as LGHNA and CDR2 as YSLEER. The CDR3 consists of 14 residues. The CDR3 protein is CASSPESSYNEQFF. DNA for the CDR3: TGCGCCAGCAGCCCAGAGAGCTCCTACAATGAGCAGTTCTTC.

CDR3 in amino acids: CASSRDRTTNGGYTF. In DNA, the CDR3 is TGTGCCAGTAGTAGGGACAGAACCACTAACGGTGGCTACACCTTC. V gene TRBV19 combines with J gene TRBJ1-2, with 7 bases that match TRBD1. Germline loops: CDR1 LNHDA, CDR2 SQIVND (reference sequence). The CDR3 is 15 amino acids. The junction had 12 bases not matched to a gene; V was cut back by 4 bases and J by 7 bases.

The gene calls are TRBV25-1 and TRBJ2-2, with D unclear. V was trimmed by 7 bases and J by 5 bases, leaving 11 bases between them. CDR3 length: 13 residues. Germline CDR1 is MGHDK and CDR2 is SYGVNS. The CDR3 here is CASMTWGTGELFF. The CDR3 region has the DNA TGTGCCAGCATGACCTGGGGTACCGGGGAGCTGTTTTTT.

The chain joins TRBV5-6 to TRBJ2-1; the D gene could be TRBD1 or TRBD2 (5 bases each). The germline gives CDR1 SGHDT, CDR2 YYEEEE. This CDR3 has 14 amino acids. With 1 base removed from V and 5 bases from J, the gap between germline ends came to 10 bases. In nucleotides, the CDR3 is TGTGCCAGCAGCTTGCGGGGCAACCACAATGAGCAGTTCTTC. Amino acids: CASSLRGNHNEQFF.

The rearrangement joins TRBV7-8 to TRBJ1-2; tentative D call: TRBD1 (5 bases). In germline, CDR1 is SGHVS, CDR2 FQNEAQ. This CDR3 has 15 amino acids. Trimming took off 2 bases at V and 1 base at J, with 11 bases between the two ends. The CDR3 nucleotides read TGTGCCAGCAGCTTAAGGACCGACAGTAACTATGGCTACACCTTC. Translating it yields CASSLRTDSNYGYTF.

The rearrangement links TRBV7-3 to TRBJ1-6, with no clear D. The CDR3 is 14 residues long. Deletions cut 3 bases from V and 8 bases from J, with 11 bases between. The germline V gene encodes CDR1 SGHTA and CDR2 FQGTGA. The CDR3 region is CASSFKGGDSPLHF. In DNA form, the CDR3 reads TGTGCCAGCAGCTTTAAGGGAGGCGATTCACCCCTCCACTTT.

The rearrangement links TRBV5-4 to TRBJ2-3; D might be TRBD1 or TRBD2, each matching 6 bases. The germline V and J ends were trimmed by 10 bases and 1 base, with 16 bases remaining between them. CDR1 SGHNT and CDR2 YYREEE come from the germline V gene (reference sequence). CDR3 length equals 14 residues. The CDR3 sequence is CAGRSGARTDTQYF. For the CDR3, the DNA is TGTGCCGGACGTTCGGGGGCCCGCACAGATACGCAGTATTTT.

V is TRBV5-1 and J is TRBJ2-7; 13 bases align to TRBD2. This CDR3 is built from 15 residues. The germline CDR1 and CDR2 sequences are SGHRS and YFSETQ. V lost 4 bases, J lost 5 bases, and 6 bases stayed unmatched. The CDR3 loop reads CASSPGLAGVDEQYV. The CDR3 DNA is TGCGCCAGCAGCCCCGGACTAGCGGGGGTCGACGAGCAGTACGTC.

The chain combines TRBV4-1 with TRBJ2-5; 9 bases line up with TRBD2. Looked up from germline, CDR1 is MGHRA and CDR2 is YSYEKL. V shed 1 base and J 7 bases; nucleotides not matched to a gene: 16. The CDR3 length is 18 residues. CDR3: CASSQGSSGGRPRGTQYF. DNA for the CDR3: TGCGCCAGCAGCCAAGGCTCAAGCGGGGGGCGCCCAAGAGGGACCCAGTACTTC.

The gene calls are TRBV18 and TRBJ1-2; possible D gene TRBD1, 5 bases. Trimming shortened V by 2 bases and J by 6 bases, and 10 bases separated the two germline ends. CDR3 length: 13 amino acids. Germline-derived CDR1 and CDR2 are KGHSH and LQKENI. The CDR3 sequence is CASSPGQGHGYTF. The CDR3 bases are TGTGCCAGCTCACCAGGGCAGGGTCATGGCTACACCTTC.

This clone was detected a few times. The V and J genes are TRBV7-2 and TRBJ1-1; D ambiguous. Trimming took off 3 bases at V and 1 base at J, with 6 bases between the two ends. Germline loops: CDR1 SGHTA, CDR2 FQGNSA. This CDR3 has 13 amino acids. The CDR3: CASSLSGNTEAFF. In nucleotides, the CDR3 is TGTGCCAGCAGCTTGTCAGGGAACACTGAAGCTTTCTTT.

The genes are TRBV3-1 (or the pseudogene TRBV3-2) and TRBJ1-1; TRBD1 agrees at 8 bases. The CDR3 runs 14 residues. V lost 2 bases to trimming and J lost 4 bases; unmatched junction nucleotides: 3. Germline-derived CDR1 and CDR2 are LGHDT and YNNKEL (reference sequence). CDR3 amino acids: CASSQPGTGTEAFF. CDR3 sequence (DNA): TGTGCCAGCAGCCAACCCGGGACAGGCACTGAAGCTTTCTTT.

This clone was counted only a few times. The chain has TRBV2 and TRBJ1-3, with TRBD1 as a possible D gene (5 bases). The CDR3 runs 15 residues. CDR1 is SNHLY, CDR2 FYNNEI, per germline. Trimming left V 6 bases short and J 2 bases short, with 14 bases between. The CDR3 nucleotides are TGTGCCAGCAGAAGGGGCGCGGAAGCTGGAAACACCATATATTTT. Residues: CASRRGAEAGNTIYF.

The V and J genes are TRBV5-1 and TRBJ2-3; 7 positions match TRBD1. Germline CDR1 SGHRS, CDR2 YFSETQ. Losses at the gene ends were 4 bases for V and 0 bases for J; bases not matched to a gene: 2. There are 14 residues in the CDR3. The CDR3 region is CASSPGQSTDTQYF. The DNA of the CDR3 is TGCGCCAGCAGCCCGGGACAGAGCACAGATACGCAGTATTTT.

The count of this clone is one. This sequence joins TRBV5-4 and TRBJ1-4; D might be TRBD1 (5 bases). Trimming removed 4 bases from V and 0 bases from J, with 10 bases in between. Germline V gives CDR1 SGHNT, CDR2 YYREEE (reference sequence). The CDR3 sequence is 15 residues long. As DNA, the CDR3 is TGTGCCAGCAGCCCCGACAGTGCAACTAATGAAAAACTGTTTTTT. This sequence encodes CASSPDSATNEKLFF. Combining the CDR3 with reference TRBV5-4 and TRBJ1-4 gives the whole variable domain ETGVTQSPTHLIKTRGQQVTLRCSSQSGHNTVSWYQQALGQGPQFIFQYYREEENGRGNFPPRFSGLQFPNYSSELNVNALELDDSALYLCASSPDSATNEKLFFGSGTQLSVL.

The rearrangement links TRBV6-4 to TRBJ1-1; 8 positions match TRBD1. In germline, CDR1 is MRHNA, CDR2 SNTAGT. The V gene end was trimmed by 5 bases and the J gene end by 4 bases; junction bases not matched to a gene: 6. The CDR3 is made up of 14 amino acids. CDR3 region: CASSRTGSGTEAFF. The CDR3 coding sequence is TGTGCCAGCAGTCGGACAGGGAGTGGCACTGAAGCTTTCTTT.

J is TRBJ1-5 and V is TRBV19; no clear D. This CDR3 comprises 13 residues. Deletions cut 5 bases from V and 5 bases from J, with 10 bases between. The germline CDR1 and CDR2 sequences are LNHDA and SQIVND (reference sequence). The CDR3 bases are TGTGCCAGTAGTCTAAACAACGATCAGCCCCAGCATTTT. Translation: CASSLNNDQPQHF. Full variable domain (missing parts from reference TRBV19 and TRBJ1-5): DGGITQSPKYLFRKEGQNVTLSCEQNLNHDAMYWYRQDPGQGLRLIYYSQIVNDFQKGDIAEGYSVSREKKESFPLTVTSAQKNPTAFYLCASSLNNDQPQHFGDGTRLSIL.

The chain has TRBV10-1 and TRBJ1-1; D is unclear. CDR3 length equals 12 residues. Per the germline V gene, CDR1 is WNHNN and CDR2 is SYGVQD (reference sequence). V was clipped by 5 bases and J by 11 bases, with 15 bases between them. CDR3 residues: CASSYDGRLAFF. The CDR3 DNA reads TGCGCCAGCAGTTATGACGGGCGCTTGGCTTTCTTT.

The V gene is TRBV5-3, the J gene TRBJ2-7; 8 nucleotides line up with TRBD2. TRBV5-3 is known as an ORF, though its function is uncertain. After removal of 4 bases from V and 7 bases from J, the junction contained 22 bases not matched to a gene. There are 18 residues in the CDR3. CDR3 DNA sequence: TGTGCCAGAAGCCGTCCCGAAGATAGCGGGGTGTTTGCGTGGGAGCAGTACGTC. Protein: CARSRPEDSGVFAWEQYV.

This clone has a handful of counts. The genes are TRBV9 and TRBJ2-3, with 7 positions matching TRBD1. Per the germline V gene, CDR1 is SGDLS and CDR2 is YYNGEE. The CDR3 loop spans 15 amino acids. With V trimmed by 5 bases and J by 6 bases, 12 bases remained unmatched. The CDR3 bases are TGTGCCAGCAGTACCAGACAGGGCCCAACGGATACGCAGTATTTT. Protein sequence: CASSTRQGPTDTQYF.